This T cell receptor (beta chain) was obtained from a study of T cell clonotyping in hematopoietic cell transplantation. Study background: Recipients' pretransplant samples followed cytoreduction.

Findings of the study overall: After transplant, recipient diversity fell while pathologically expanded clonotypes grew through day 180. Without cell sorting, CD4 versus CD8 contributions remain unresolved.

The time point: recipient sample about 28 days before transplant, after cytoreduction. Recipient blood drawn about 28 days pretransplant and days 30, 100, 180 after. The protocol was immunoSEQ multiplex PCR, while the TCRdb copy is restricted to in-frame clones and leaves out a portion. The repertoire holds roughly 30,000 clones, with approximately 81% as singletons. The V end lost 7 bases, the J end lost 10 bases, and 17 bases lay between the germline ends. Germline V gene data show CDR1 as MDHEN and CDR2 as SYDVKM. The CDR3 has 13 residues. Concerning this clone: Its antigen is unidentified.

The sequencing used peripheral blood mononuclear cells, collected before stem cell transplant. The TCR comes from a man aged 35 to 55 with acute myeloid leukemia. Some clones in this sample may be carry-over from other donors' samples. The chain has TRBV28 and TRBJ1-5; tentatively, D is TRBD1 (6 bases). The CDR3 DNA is TGTGCCAGCACCCCGGCTAGGGGACAACCCCAGCATTTT. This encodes CASTPARGQPQHF.